The 8 T cell receptor beta chains listed next were all sequenced from one sample in a study of T and B cells in COVID-19 patients. From blood, roughly 220-550 ng of genomic DNA served as TRB template. BIOMED2 TRB-A/B primer pools were used in multiplex TRB PCR. TCRdb reanalysed the multiplex PCR reads using MiXCR and keeps one entry per CDR3 protein. The sample comprises around 9,000 distinct CDR3 sequences, approximately 31% of which are singletons, and roughly 22% rests with the top ten. Sequenced: blood. The source of these receptors is a human donor who had recovered from COVID-19.

V usage is TRBV7-9 and J usage is TRBJ1-1; TRBD1 might be the D (5 bases). Germline V lookup: CDR1 SEHNR, CDR2 FQNEAQ (reference sequence). CDR3 length: 15 amino acids. V was clipped by 5 bases and J by 8 bases, with 21 bases between them. CDR3 coding DNA: TGTGCCAGCAGCGAGGGCCAGGGCCCGGCCACGGAAGCTTTCTTT. Its protein is CASSEGQGPATEAFF. The full variable domain, rest sourced from reference TRBV7-9 and TRBJ1-1, is DTGVSQNPRHKITKRGQNVTFRCDPISEHNRLYWYRQTLGQGPEFLTYFQNEAQLEKSRLLSDRFSAERPKGSFSTLEIQRTEQGDSAMYLCASSEGQGPATEAFFGQGTRLTVV.

This sequence joins TRBV11-2 and TRBJ2-7; 10 nucleotides line up with TRBD1. This CDR3 is 16 amino acids long. Germline CDR1 reads SGHAT; CDR2 reads FQNNGV. After removal of 4 bases from V and 5 bases from J, the junction contained 11 bases not matched to a gene. The CDR3 sequence: CASSSQTTGGKHEQYF. As DNA, the CDR3 is TGTGCCAGCAGCTCGCAAACGACAGGGGGCAAACACGAGCAGTACTTC.

Within the sample, this clonotype is medium-sized. The CDR3 loop reads CATRRSRTNYGYTF. The CDR3 coding sequence is TGTGCCACCAGGCGAAGCAGGACCAACTATGGCTACACCTTC. V is TRBV15 and J is TRBJ1-2; the D is unclear. The CDR3 contains 14 residues. The V end lost 6 bases, the J end lost 2 bases, and 13 bases lay between the germline ends. Germline CDR1 reads LNHNV; CDR2 reads YYDKDF (reference sequence). Looking up the rest from reference TRBV15 and TRBJ1-2 gives the full variable domain: DAMVIQNPRYQVTQFGKPVTLSCSQTLNHNVMYWYQQKSSQAPKLLFHYYDKDFNNEADTPDNFQSRRPNTSFCFLDIRSPGLGDTAMYLCATRRSRTNYGYTFGSGTRLTVV.

The chain carries TRBV6-1 and TRBJ2-3, with 9 positions matching TRBD2. Trimming removed 4 bases from V and 8 bases from J; junction bases left unmatched: 7. Germline assignment: CDR1 MNHNS and CDR2 SASEGT. The CDR3 has 14 residues. CDR3 protein: CASSVGGGARTQYF. The CDR3, as DNA: TGTGCCAGCAGTGTAGGCGGGGGGGCGCGTACGCAGTATTTT.

The J gene is TRBJ2-1, the V gene TRBV6-1, with 12 bases aligning to TRBD1. Germline V CDR1 and CDR2: MNHNS, SASEGT. This CDR3 contains 15 residues. Trimming removed 6 bases from V and 3 bases from J; junction bases left unmatched: 3. For the CDR3, the DNA is TGTGCCAGCAGGGGACAGGGGGCGAACTACAATGAGCAGTTCTTC. It codes for CASRGQGANYNEQFF.

Only a few counts were recorded for this clonotype. The chain carries TRBV19 and TRBJ1-2, with D possibly matching TRBD1 (6 bases). V lost 11 bases to trimming and J lost 3 bases, with 25 bases between them. The CDR3 spans 16 residues. Germline V gene lookup returns CDR1 LNHDA and CDR2 SQIVND (reference sequence). CDR3 in DNA: TGTGCCTCGAGAGCGGGGAGGGGGAATGTAGACTATGGCTACACCTTC. This encodes CASRAGRGNVDYGYTF.

The chain uses TRBV7-7 and TRBJ2-5; 7 nucleotides line up with TRBD2. The CDR3 runs to 15 residues. Germline-derived CDR1 and CDR2 are SSHAT and FNYEAQ (reference sequence). Losses at the gene ends were 5 bases for V and 0 bases for J; bases not matched to a gene: 6. The CDR3 region has the DNA TGTGCCAGCAGCCCCGGGAGGACATACCAAGAGACCCAGTACTTC. It specifies CASSPGRTYQETQYF.

This chain connects TRBV18 to TRBJ2-7, with D perhaps matching TRBD1 (5 bases). CDR1 KGHSH and CDR2 LQKENI come from the germline V gene. The germline V and J ends were trimmed by 6 bases and 5 bases, with 14 bases remaining between them. The CDR3 totals 13 residues. The CDR3 region is CASSLGPLNEQYF. The CDR3 DNA follows: TGTGCCAGCTCCCTGGGGCCACTCAACGAGCAGTACTTC. Based on the CDR3 plus reference TRBV18 and TRBJ2-7, the full variable domain is NAGVMQNPRHLVRRRGQEARLRCSPMKGHSHVYWYRQLPEEGLKFMVYLQKENIIDESGMPKERFSAEFPKEGPSILRIQQVVRGDSAAYFCASSLGPLNEQYFGPGTRLTVT.